The following is a TCR beta chain sequence with its context. This sample is part of a study of OX40 agonist ivuxolimab in advanced cancers. Looked up from germline, CDR1 is SGHTA and CDR2 is FQGNSA. After removal of 4 bases from V and 5 bases from J, the junction contained 3 bases not matched to a gene. This CDR3 has 13 amino acids. At cycle 4 day 1, cycle 7 day 1, and baseline, blood was sampled. TCRdb's copy holds only in-frame clones and misses some; the assay was immunoSEQ multiplex PCR. Among around 33,000 clones, roughly 80% were seen once, and the ten largest hold around 2.5%. The origin of this receptor is an adult with an advanced solid tumor such as melanoma, head and neck, liver or kidney cancer. The chain uses TRBV7-2 and TRBJ2-3, with 7 bases fitting TRBD1. The sequences come from CD4+ or CD8+ T cells sorted from blood, collected in a trial of the OX40 agonist ivuxolimab. The CDR3 loop is CASSSWTGDTQYF. CDR3 nucleotides: TGTGCCAGCAGCTCCTGGACAGGAGATACGCAGTATTTT.